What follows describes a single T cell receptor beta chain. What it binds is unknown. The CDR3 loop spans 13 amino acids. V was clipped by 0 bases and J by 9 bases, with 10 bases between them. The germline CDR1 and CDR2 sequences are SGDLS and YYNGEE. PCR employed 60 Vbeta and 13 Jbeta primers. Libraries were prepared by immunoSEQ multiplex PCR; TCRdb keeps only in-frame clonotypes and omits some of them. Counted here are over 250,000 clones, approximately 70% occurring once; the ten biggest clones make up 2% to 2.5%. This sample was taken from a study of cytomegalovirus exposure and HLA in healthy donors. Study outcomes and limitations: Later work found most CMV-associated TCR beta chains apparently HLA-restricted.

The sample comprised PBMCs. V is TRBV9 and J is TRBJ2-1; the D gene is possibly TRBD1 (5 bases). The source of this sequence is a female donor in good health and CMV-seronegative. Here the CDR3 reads CASSVDAGAEQFF. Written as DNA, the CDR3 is TGTGCCAGCAGCGTAGATGCTGGGGCTGAGCAGTTCTTC.